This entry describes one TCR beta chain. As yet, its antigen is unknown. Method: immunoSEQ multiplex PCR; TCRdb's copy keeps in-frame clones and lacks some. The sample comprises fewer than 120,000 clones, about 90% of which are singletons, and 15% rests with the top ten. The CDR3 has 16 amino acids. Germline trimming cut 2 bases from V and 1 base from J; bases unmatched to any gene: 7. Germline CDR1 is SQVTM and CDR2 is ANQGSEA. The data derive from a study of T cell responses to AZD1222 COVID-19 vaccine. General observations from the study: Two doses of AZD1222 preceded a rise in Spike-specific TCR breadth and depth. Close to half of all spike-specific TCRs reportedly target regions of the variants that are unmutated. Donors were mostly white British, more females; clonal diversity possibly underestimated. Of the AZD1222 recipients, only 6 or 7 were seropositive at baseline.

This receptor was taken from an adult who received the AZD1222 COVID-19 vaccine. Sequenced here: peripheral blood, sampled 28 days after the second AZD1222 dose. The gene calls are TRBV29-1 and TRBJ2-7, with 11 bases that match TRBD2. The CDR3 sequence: CSVEPLTSGVSYEQYF. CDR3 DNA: TGCAGCGTTGAACCCCTGACTAGCGGGGTTTCCTACGAGCAGTACTTC.